The 26 T cell receptor beta chains below come from one sample, sequenced in a study of T cells in women clearing cervical HPV infection. The method was immunoSEQ multiplex PCR; TCRdb's version includes in-frame clones alone and lacks a portion of them. This listing includes tens of thousands of clones. The sample comprised blood buffy coat. Receptors originate from a woman aged 18 to 75 with a cervical HPV16 infection that either progressed to CIN3+ or cleared (not recorded which).

Note on this clone: The CDR3 is cut off 3 residues early in the read; its end comes from the germline J gene. V gene TRBV18 combines with J gene TRBJ1-4; TRBD1 might be the D (6 bases). Germline V gene lookup returns CDR1 KGHSH and CDR2 LQKENI. The CDR3 totals 15 residues. V lost 1 base to trimming and J lost 4 bases, with 10 bases between them. The part of the CDR3 DNA that was read is TGTGCCAGCTCACCACTTCAGGGGTTTAATGAAAAA. Its protein is CASSPLQGFNEK. In full, the CDR3 reads CASSPLQGFNEKLFF.

A note on this clone: Relative to the germline gene, one junction end is altered; a read error may explain this. With the read ending 3 residues before the CDR3 end, the germline J gene is used to fill in that end. This rearrangement joins TRBV6-2 or TRBV6-3 to TRBJ2-5, with unresolved D. This CDR3 is 11 amino acids long. In germline, CDR1 is MNHEY, CDR2 SVGEGT. The CDR3 loop reads CASSRQGTQYF. The CDR3 DNA, read in part, is TGTGCCAGCAGCCGACAAGGGACC.

A note on this clone: The CDR3 end lies 3 residues beyond the end of the read and is filled in from the germline J gene. The genes are TRBV2 and TRBJ2-2; 14 bases are a match to TRBD2. Germline trimming cut 4 bases from V and 6 bases from J; bases unmatched to any gene: 1. This CDR3 has 15 residues. Germline lookup yields CDR1 SNHLY and CDR2 FYNNEI. The part of the CDR3 DNA that was read is TGTGCCAGCAGTGGACTAGCGGGAGGGCCCGGGGAG. This sequence encodes CASSGLAGGPGE. The CDR3, in full, reads CASSGLAGGPGELFF.

With regard to this clone: The observed sequence ends 3 residues before the CDR3 terminus, with the missing tail filled in from the germline J gene. The V call is TRBV20-1, the J call TRBJ2-3; 9 bases agree with TRBD1. CDR1 DFQATT and CDR2 SNEGSKA come from the germline V gene (reference sequence). Trimming removed 7 bases from V and 2 bases from J; junction bases left unmatched: 4. CDR3 length: 13 residues. The CDR3 bases that were read are TGCAGTGTTACAGGGGGCCTCACAGATACG. Translating gives CSVTGGLTDT. In full, the CDR3 reads CSVTGGLTDTQYF.

On this clone: The sequence runs out 3 residues before the end of the CDR3; the remainder is reconstructed from the germline J gene. The rearrangement joins TRBV19 to TRBJ2-2; no firm D call. The germline V gene encodes CDR1 LNHDA and CDR2 SQIVND (reference sequence). The CDR3 runs 12 residues. V was shortened by 6 bases and J by 3 bases, with 5 bases between the two germline ends. This CDR3 reads CASRRDTGELFF. The covered CDR3 bases are TGTGCCAGTAGAAGGGACACCGGGGAG.

As for this clone: Sequencing ends 3 residues short of the CDR3 end; the germline J gene provides the rest. The chain carries TRBV7-6 and TRBJ1-3, with D perhaps TRBD1 (6 bases). The CDR3 totals 16 residues. Germline V gives CDR1 SGHVS, CDR2 FNYEAQ. The V gene lost 6 bases and the J gene lost 2 bases, with 17 bases spanning the gap. The CDR3 is CASSPTLQGTGNTIYF. The CDR3 bases that were read are TGTGCCAGCAGTCCTACTCTACAGGGCACTGGAAACACC.

Comments on this clone: The read ends 3 residues before the CDR3 terminus; that terminus is restored from the germline J gene. V gene TRBV18 combines with J gene TRBJ2-2; D is possibly TRBD1 (5 bases). Per germline, CDR1 KGHSH and CDR2 LQKENI. The CDR3 contains 15 residues. CDR3 DNA (partial): TGTGCCAGCTCACCATTCGAGACAGCTAATGAAAAG. The encoded protein is CASSPFETANEK. The full CDR3 protein reads CASSPFETANEKLFF.

On this clone itself: Read sequence stops 3 residues before the CDR3 end, and the germline J gene provides the missing end. V gene TRBV19 combines with J gene TRBJ2-7; TRBD1 aligns across 7 bases. This CDR3 spans 14 amino acids. J gave up 3 bases and V 3 bases, and 5 bases lay outside the gene matches. CDR1 is LNHDA and CDR2 is SQIVND in the germline V gene (reference sequence). Partial CDR3 DNA: TGTGCCAGTAGTATCAGACAGGGAAACTACGAG. Translating gives CASSIRQGNYE. The full CDR3 protein is CASSIRQGNYEQYF.

A word on this clone: The CDR3 is cut off 3 residues early in the read; its end comes from the germline J gene. The chain recombines TRBV5-1 with TRBJ2-7; D may be TRBD2 (6 bases). Deletions cut 4 bases from V and 6 bases from J, with 20 bases between. Looked up from germline, CDR1 is SGHRS and CDR2 is YFSETQ. The CDR3 totals 15 residues. CDR3 DNA, as far as it was read: TGCGCCAGCAGCCAAGGCCTAGCGAATACCTTCGAG. Translated: CASSQGLANTFE. The whole CDR3 protein reads CASSQGLANTFEQYF. Complete variable domain (other parts from reference TRBV5-1 and TRBJ2-7): KAGVTQTPRYLIKTRGQQVTLSCSPISGHRSVSWYQQTPGQGLQFLFEYFSETQRNKGNFPGRFSGRQFSNSRSEMNVSTLELGDSALYLCASSQGLANTFEQYFGPGTRLTVT.

Details on this clone: The read terminates 3 residues ahead of where the CDR3 ends, so the germline J gene completes it. The chain employs TRBV19 and TRBJ2-5; tentative D call: TRBD2 (6 bases). Between the trimmed V and J ends, which lost 11 bases and 1 base, there was a span of 17 bases. The V gene's germline CDR1 is LNHDA and CDR2 SQIVND (reference sequence). The CDR3 runs 14 residues. Incomplete CDR3 DNA: TGTGCCGGGCGGGTTGGGGGGATCCAAGAGACC. Translating gives CAGRVGGIQET. The whole CDR3 is CAGRVGGIQETQYF.

On this clone itself: The sequenced fragment ends 3 residues before the CDR3 boundary, so the rest is inferred from the germline J gene. The V and J genes are TRBV7-9 and TRBJ2-2, with 10 nucleotides matching TRBD2. Germline V gene lookup returns CDR1 SEHNR and CDR2 FQNEAQ (reference sequence). Losses at the gene ends were 5 bases for V and 6 bases for J; bases not matched to a gene: 6. The CDR3 is 15 residues long. The part of the CDR3 DNA that was read is TGTGCCAGCAGCAAAGCGGGAGGGCCGTCCGGGGAG. It translates to CASSKAGGPSGE. The whole CDR3 is CASSKAGGPSGELFF. Combining the CDR3 with reference TRBV7-9 and TRBJ2-2 gives the whole variable domain DTGVSQNPRHKITKRGQNVTFRCDPISEHNRLYWYRQTLGQGPEFLTYFQNEAQLEKSRLLSDRFSAERPKGSFSTLEIQRTEQGDSAMYLCASSKAGGPSGELFFGEGSRLTVL.

Concerning this clone: Read data end 3 residues before the CDR3 end; the end is taken from the germline J gene. This chain connects TRBV5-1 to TRBJ1-2; D unresolved. The CDR3 totals 14 residues. V was shortened by 7 bases and J by 0 bases, with 13 bases between the two germline ends. CDR1 is SGHRS and CDR2 is YFSETQ in the germline V gene. CDR3 bases read: TGCGCCAGCTCCCCTACCCAGGCTAACTATGGC. Amino acid sequence: CASSPTQANYG. The full CDR3 sequence reads CASSPTQANYGYTF.

As regards this clone: The read stops 3 residues short of the end of the CDR3; the missing end is completed from the germline J gene. The V and J genes are TRBV30 and TRBJ2-5; D remains unclear. The V end lost 3 bases, the J end lost 2 bases, and 10 bases lay between the germline ends. CDR1 and CDR2 (germline): GTSNPN, SVGIG (reference sequence). The CDR3 is made up of 13 amino acids. This CDR3 is CAWSGGWQETQYF. CDR3 DNA, as far as it was read: TGTGCCTGGAGCGGCGGCTGGCAAGAGACC.

Comments on this clone: Read coverage stops 3 residues before the CDR3 terminus; the germline J gene supplies the remainder. The V gene is TRBV29-1, the J gene TRBJ1-1; D gene ambiguous. The CDR3 runs 13 residues. Germline CDR1 is SQVTM and CDR2 is ANQGSEA. Trimming removed 4 bases at V and 0 bases at J, with 9 bases between. The CDR3 sequence: CSVVRIMNTEAFF. Partial CDR3 DNA: TGCAGCGTTGTCAGGATCATGAACACTGAA.

As regards this clone: The read halts 3 residues ahead of the CDR3 end, with the missing end drawn from the germline J gene. The rearrangement links TRBV2 to TRBJ1-6; D remains unclear. V was clipped by 8 bases and J by 9 bases, with 14 bases between them. CDR1 is SNHLY, CDR2 FYNNEI, per germline. This CDR3 region has 13 residues. The sequenced CDR3 bases are TGTGCCAGCGGAGACTTGCGCGGTTCACCC. Residues: CASGDLRGSP. The complete CDR3 protein is CASGDLRGSPLHF.

Notes on this clone: The read terminates 3 residues before the CDR3 end, so the remaining end is supplied by the germline J gene. The chain joins TRBV7-2 to TRBJ1-1, with D uncertain. CDR1 SGHTA and CDR2 FQGNSA come from the germline V gene. The ends were cut back, 2 bases at V and 2 bases at J, with 3 bases in the middle. The CDR3 contains 12 residues. CDR3: CASSLHNTEAFF. Partial CDR3 DNA: TGTGCCAGCAGCTTACATAACACTGAA.

For this clone: With the read ending 3 residues before the CDR3 end, the germline J gene is used to fill in that end. The rearrangement joins TRBV7-8 to TRBJ2-2; 7 bases align to TRBD2. This CDR3 has 16 amino acids. Germline V gene lookup returns CDR1 SGHVS and CDR2 FQNEAQ. The V and J ends lost 5 bases and 0 bases, in that order; junction bases with no gene match: 6. CDR3 residues: CASSILAGANTGELFF. CDR3 bases read: TGTGCCAGCAGCATACTGGCGGGGGCGAACACCGGGGAG.

Details on this clone: The read comes to an end 3 residues before the CDR3 does, leaving the germline J gene to fill in the end. The V gene is TRBV13, the J gene TRBJ2-5; a possible D gene is TRBD1 (6 bases). Germline V gene lookup returns CDR1 PRHDT and CDR2 FYEKMQ (reference sequence). Trimming cost V 1 base and J 4 bases, with 16 bases left between them. The CDR3 runs to 16 residues. The CDR3 protein is CASSLVGRGAGETQYF. The DNA read from the CDR3 is TGTGCCAGCAGCTTAGTCGGCAGGGGCGCCGGAGAGACC.

As to this clone: The read falls 3 residues short of the CDR3 end, and the missing part is taken from the germline J gene. V and J are TRBV2 and TRBJ1-2; 8 nucleotides line up with TRBD1. The ends lost 6 bases at V and 6 bases at J; junction bases unmatched: 0. The germline V gene has CDR1 SNHLY and CDR2 FYNNEI. The CDR3 loop spans 11 amino acids. The DNA read from the CDR3 is TGTGCCAGCAGGACAGGGGATGGC. It specifies CASRTGDG. The full CDR3 protein is CASRTGDGYTF.

About this clone itself: Read coverage stops 3 residues before the CDR3 terminus; the germline J gene supplies the remainder. The rearrangement uses TRBV6-2 or TRBV6-3 and TRBJ2-3; possibly TRBD2 for D (6 bases). The length of the CDR3 is 13 residues. Germline V gene sequence: CDR1 MNHEY, CDR2 SVGEGT. V lost 8 bases and J 4 bases, leaving 13 bases between the germline ends. CDR3 bases read: TGTGCCAGCCCTCGGGGGATTTCAGATACG. It codes for CASPRGISDT. The entire CDR3 sequence reads CASPRGISDTQYF.

On this clone: The read terminates 3 residues ahead of where the CDR3 ends, so the germline J gene completes it. This chain links TRBV7-8 with TRBJ1-5; perhaps TRBD1 as D (5 bases). The CDR3 spans 15 residues. In germline, CDR1 is SGHVS, CDR2 FQNEAQ. V lost 1 base and J lost 6, with 13 bases in between. The sequenced part of the CDR3 DNA is TGTGCCAGCAGCTTAGTAGGGGTAGGGGTTCAGCCC. As protein: CASSLVGVGVQP. The complete CDR3 sequence is CASSLVGVGVQPQHF. The variable domain in full, with the rest retrieved from reference TRBV7-8 and TRBJ1-5, is GAGVSQSPRYKVAKRGQDVALRCDPISGHVSLFWYQQALGQGPEFLTYFQNEAQLDKSGLPSDRFFAERPEGSVSTLKIQRTQQEDSAVYLCASSLVGVGVQPQHFGDGTRLSIL.

To note about this clone: Read data end 3 residues before the CDR3 end; the end is taken from the germline J gene. The gene calls are TRBV6-2 or TRBV6-3 and TRBJ2-2; D perhaps matches TRBD1 (5 bases). The length of the CDR3 is 14 residues. The germline CDR1 and CDR2 sequences are MNHEY and SVGEGT. This CDR3 is CASSSRVTNEKLFF. The sequenced part of the CDR3 DNA is TGTGCCAGCAGTTCCAGGGTGACAAATGAAAAG.

For this clone: The CDR3 goes on 3 residues after the read ends, and that part is filled in from the germline J gene. The rearrangement uses TRBV6-4 and TRBJ2-6; 8 nucleotides match TRBD1. V lost 5 bases, J lost 4 bases, and 7 bases stayed unmatched. CDR1 is MRHNA and CDR2 is SNTAGT in the germline V gene. This CDR3 has 16 residues. CDR3 amino acids: CASSSQGAAGANVLTF. The part of the CDR3 DNA that was read is TGTGCCAGCAGTAGTCAGGGGGCGGCCGGGGCCAACGTC.

CDR3 DNA (partial): TGTGCCAGCAGTGAAGCGCTTAGCGGGAGGAGTACG. It is translated as CASSEALSGRST. In full, the CDR3 reads CASSEALSGRSTQYF. The chain is built from TRBV2 and TRBJ2-3, with 10 bases that match TRBD2. The sequenced fragment ends 3 residues before the CDR3 boundary, so the rest is inferred from the germline J gene. The CDR3 contains 15 residues. Trimming at V came to 0 bases and at J to 8 bases, leaving 5 bases not matched to a gene. Germline CDR1 is SNHLY and CDR2 is FYNNEI.

As for this clone: The read ends 3 residues shy of where the CDR3 ends; the end is completed using the germline J gene. V and J are TRBV7-8 and TRBJ2-4, with 7 bases matching TRBD2. CDR1 is SGHVS and CDR2 is FQNEAQ in the germline V gene. After removal of 5 bases from V and 7 bases from J, the junction contained 11 bases not matched to a gene. The CDR3 extends over 15 amino acids. The CDR3 DNA, read in part, is TGTGCCAGCAGCCTAAGGACTAGATCGGCGAACATT. It encodes CASSLRTRSANI. The whole CDR3 sequence is CASSLRTRSANIQYF. The full variable domain, its missing parts supplied by reference TRBV7-8 and TRBJ2-4, is GAGVSQSPRYKVAKRGQDVALRCDPISGHVSLFWYQQALGQGPEFLTYFQNEAQLDKSGLPSDRFFAERPEGSVSTLKIQRTQQEDSAVYLCASSLRTRSANIQYFGAGTRLSVL.

Comments on this clone: From the germline J gene comes the end of the CDR3, since the read stops 3 residues before it. The chain links TRBV5-8 to TRBJ2-1, with a possible D match to TRBD1 (6 bases). V was pared by 4 bases and J by 8 bases, with 16 bases between. The germline gives CDR1 SGHTS, CDR2 YDEGEE. The length of the CDR3 is 14 residues. The CDR3 bases that were read are TGTGCCAGCAGCCCCGGAACAGGGCCGCATGAG. Protein: CASSPGTGPHE. The full CDR3 reads CASSPGTGPHEQFF. Complete variable domain (other parts from reference TRBV5-8 and TRBJ2-1): EAGVTQSPTHLIKTRGQQATLRCSPISGHTSVYWYQQALGLGLQFLLWYDEGEERNRGNFPPRFSGRQFPNYSSELNVNALELEDSALYLCASSPGTGPHEQFFGPGTRLTVL.